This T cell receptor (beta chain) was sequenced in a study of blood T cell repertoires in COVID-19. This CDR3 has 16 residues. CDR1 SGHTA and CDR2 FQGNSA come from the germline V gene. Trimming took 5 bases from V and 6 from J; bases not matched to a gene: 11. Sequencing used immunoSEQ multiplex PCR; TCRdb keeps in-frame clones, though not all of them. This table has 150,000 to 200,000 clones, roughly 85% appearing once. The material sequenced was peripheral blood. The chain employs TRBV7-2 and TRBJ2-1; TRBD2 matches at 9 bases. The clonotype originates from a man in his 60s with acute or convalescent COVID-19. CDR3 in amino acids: CASSMSSGNLPNEQFF. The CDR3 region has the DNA TGTGCCAGCAGCATGTCTAGCGGGAATTTGCCCAATGAGCAGTTCTTC.